Described below is a single T cell receptor (beta chain) sequence and its context. This clonotype was counted only a few times. What antigen it recognizes has not been identified. No base quality values were provided; no much bigger clone lies one nucleotide off. Library preparation employed 5' RACE. The sample was run on a NextSeq 500. To correct for sequencing error and PCR bias, the TCR library protocol tagged individual cDNA molecules with unique molecular identifiers. TCR alpha and beta chains were both sequenced, and the abundances of alpha and beta sequences in each sample were closely correlated with each other. The published analysis was carried out like this. Decombinator V4 was used to annotate TCR sequences for V gene, J gene and CDR3. Expanded TCRs were defined as changing significantly between any two time points under a Poisson model with p below 0.0001. TCR abundances were normalised to the total number of TCRs sequenced per sample and were expressed as counts per million. MAIT TCRs were defined by TRAV1-2 paired with TRAJ12, TRAJ20 or TRAJ33, and iNKT TCRs by TRAV10 paired with TRAJ18. VDJdb, accessed 1 November 2021, was searched for CMV, EBV and SARS-CoV-2 annotated TCRs, with TCRs annotated for multiple antigens excluded. TCRdb reran the public reads through fastp at Q25 and MiXCR, keeping productive beta chains. Identical CDR3 proteins give one entry, which carries the most common genes and DNA. The V and J calls reflect TCRdb's pipeline rather than the authors' work. The sample table shows some 64,000 distinct CDR3 sequences, and 15% to 20% are seen once. The ten largest clones add up to about 8.8% of the sample.

The study was a case-control design nested within a healthcare worker cohort in London, UK, with weekly nasopharyngeal swab PCR tests and blood sampling. Healthcare workers were recruited between 23 and 31 March 2020, during the week of the UK lockdown, and were followed weekly for up to 16 weeks. The sample comes from a study of early T cells in non-severe SARS-CoV-2 infection (dated by TCRdb to about 2021). At the level of the whole study: TCR sequencing used bulk RNA from unsorted whole blood, so alpha and beta chains could not be paired.

Trimming leaves V shorter by 5 bases and J shorter by 7 bases, with the junction holding 6 bases beyond the gene matches. CDR1 and CDR2 (SGHVS, FQNEAQ) derive from the germline V gene. From the cysteine up to the phenylalanine, the CDR3 has a length of 14 residues. Just CDR3 DNA is preserved here, 42 bases in frame from base 1. General study outcomes and caveats: VDJdb matching was skewed toward anti-spike CD8 responses and likely underestimated virus-specific expansions, missing private and CD4 specificities.

The TCR sequence derives from an adult who was a healthcare worker with PCR-confirmed SARS-CoV-2 infection or an uninfected control (not recorded which). Recombination linked TRBV7-8 to TRBJ1-4, and 8 bases in between align with TRBD1. Source: whole blood, taken at baseline. CDR3 loop: CASSQGQGTEKLFF. Here is the DNA: TGTGCCAGCAGCCAAGGACAGGGAACTGAAAAACTGTTTTTT.